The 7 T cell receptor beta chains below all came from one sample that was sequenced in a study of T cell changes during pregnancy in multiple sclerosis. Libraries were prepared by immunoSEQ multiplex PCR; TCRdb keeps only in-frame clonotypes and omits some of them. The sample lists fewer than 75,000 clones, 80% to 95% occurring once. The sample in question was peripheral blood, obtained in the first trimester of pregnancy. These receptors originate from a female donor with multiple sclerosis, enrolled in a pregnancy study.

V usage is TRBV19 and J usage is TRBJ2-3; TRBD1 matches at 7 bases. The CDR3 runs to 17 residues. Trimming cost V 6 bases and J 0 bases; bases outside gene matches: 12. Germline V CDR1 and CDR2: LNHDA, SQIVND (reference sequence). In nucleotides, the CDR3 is TGTGCCAGTAGCCGACCGAACAGGGGCTACAGCACAGATACGCAGTATTTT. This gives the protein CASSRPNRGYSTDTQYF.

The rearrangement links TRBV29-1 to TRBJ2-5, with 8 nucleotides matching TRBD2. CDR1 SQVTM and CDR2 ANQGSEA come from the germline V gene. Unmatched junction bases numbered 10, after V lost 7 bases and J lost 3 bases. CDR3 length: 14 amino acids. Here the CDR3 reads CSANPGLGKETQYF. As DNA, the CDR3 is TGCAGCGCAAACCCGGGACTAGGAAAAGAGACCCAGTACTTC.

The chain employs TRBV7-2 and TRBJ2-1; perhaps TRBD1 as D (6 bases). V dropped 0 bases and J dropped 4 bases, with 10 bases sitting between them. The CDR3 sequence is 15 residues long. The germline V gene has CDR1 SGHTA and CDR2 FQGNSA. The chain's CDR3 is CASSLAPQGYNEQFF. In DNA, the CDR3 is TGTGCCAGCAGCTTAGCGCCACAGGGATACAATGAGCAGTTCTTC.

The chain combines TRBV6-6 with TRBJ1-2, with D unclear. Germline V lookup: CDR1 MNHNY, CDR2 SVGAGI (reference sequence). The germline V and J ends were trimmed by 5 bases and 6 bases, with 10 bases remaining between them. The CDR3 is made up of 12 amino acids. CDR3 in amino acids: CASSRQFNGYTF. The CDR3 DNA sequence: TGTGCCAGCAGTAGACAATTCAATGGCTACACCTTC.

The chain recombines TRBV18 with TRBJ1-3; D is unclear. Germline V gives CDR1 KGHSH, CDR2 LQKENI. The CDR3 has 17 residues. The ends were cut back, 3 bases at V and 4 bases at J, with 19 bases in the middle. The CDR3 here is CASSPNPRASSGNTIYF. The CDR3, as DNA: TGTGCCAGCTCACCGAACCCGCGGGCTTCATCAGGAAACACCATATATTTT.

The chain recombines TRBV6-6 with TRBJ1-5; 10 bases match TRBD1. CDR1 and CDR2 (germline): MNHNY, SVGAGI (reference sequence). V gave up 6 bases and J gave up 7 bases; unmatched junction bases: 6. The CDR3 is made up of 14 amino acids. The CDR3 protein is CASRMTGGDQPQHF. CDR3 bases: TGTGCCAGCAGAATGACAGGGGGCGACCAGCCCCAGCATTTT.

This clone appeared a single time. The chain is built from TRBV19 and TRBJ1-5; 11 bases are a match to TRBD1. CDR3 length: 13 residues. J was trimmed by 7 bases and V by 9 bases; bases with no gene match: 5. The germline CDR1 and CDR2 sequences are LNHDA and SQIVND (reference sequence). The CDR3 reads CASTGTGGQPQHF. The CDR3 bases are TGTGCCAGCACTGGGACAGGGGGACAGCCCCAGCATTTT.